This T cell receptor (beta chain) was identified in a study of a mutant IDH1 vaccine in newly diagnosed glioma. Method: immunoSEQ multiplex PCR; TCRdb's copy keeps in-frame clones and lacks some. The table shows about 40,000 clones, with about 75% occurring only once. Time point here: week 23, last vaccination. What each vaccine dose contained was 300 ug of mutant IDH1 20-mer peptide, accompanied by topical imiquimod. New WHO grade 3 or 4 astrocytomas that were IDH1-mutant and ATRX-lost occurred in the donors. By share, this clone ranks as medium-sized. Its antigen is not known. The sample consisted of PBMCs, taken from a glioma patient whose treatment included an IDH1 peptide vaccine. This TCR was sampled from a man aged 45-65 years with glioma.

CDR3 loop: CASSLQGKNIQYF. CDR3 DNA sequence: TGTGCCAGCAGCTTACAGGGCAAAAACATTCAGTACTTC. The genes are TRBV7-3 and TRBJ2-4; D possibly corresponds to TRBD1 (5 bases). Germline assignment: CDR1 SGHTA and CDR2 FQGTGA. V lost 2 bases, J lost 3 bases, and 5 bases lay in between. CDR3 length: 13 amino acids.